One T cell receptor beta chain is described in this entry. What it binds is not known. Unique molecular identifiers tagged individual cDNA molecules. MiXCR was run by TCRdb on the 5' RACE reads, yielding one entry per CDR3 protein. The sample shows tens of thousands of distinct CDR3 sequences, under 7% of them seen only once. The sample originates from a study of early T cells in non-severe SARS-CoV-2 infection. Across the study: Investigators sequenced bulk RNA drawn from unsorted whole blood, and chains remained unpaired.

The CDR3 contains 13 residues. Germline assignment: CDR1 MNHNS and CDR2 SASEGT. Deletions cut 7 bases from V and 3 bases from J, with 12 bases between. Study outcomes and limitations: Clonotype matching in VDJdb favored anti-spike CD8 responses and did not capture private and CD4 specificities.

This specimen consisted of whole blood, obtained at baseline. This TCR derives from an adult who was a healthcare worker with PCR-confirmed SARS-CoV-2 infection or an uninfected control (not recorded which). V and J are TRBV6-1 and TRBJ1-1; D gene ambiguous. CDR3 bases: TGTGCCAGCATTCAAAGAGCTTACACTGAAGCTTTCTTT. The encoded protein is CASIQRAYTEAFF.